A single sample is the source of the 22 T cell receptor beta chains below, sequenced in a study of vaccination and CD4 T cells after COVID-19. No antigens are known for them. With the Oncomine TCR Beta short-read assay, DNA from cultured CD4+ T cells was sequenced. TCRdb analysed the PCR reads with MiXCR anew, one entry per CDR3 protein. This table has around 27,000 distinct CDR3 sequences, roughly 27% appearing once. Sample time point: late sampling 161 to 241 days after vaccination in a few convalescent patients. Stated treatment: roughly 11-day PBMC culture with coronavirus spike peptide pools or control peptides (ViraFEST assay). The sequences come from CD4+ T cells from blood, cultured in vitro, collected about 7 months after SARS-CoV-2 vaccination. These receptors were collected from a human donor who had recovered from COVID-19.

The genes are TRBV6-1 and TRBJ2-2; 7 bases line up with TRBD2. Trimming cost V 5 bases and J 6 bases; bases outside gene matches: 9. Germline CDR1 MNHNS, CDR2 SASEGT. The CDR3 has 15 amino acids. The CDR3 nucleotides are TGTGCCAGCAGTCCATCTATTGCGGGGGCCGGGGAGCTGTTTTTT. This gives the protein CASSPSIAGAGELFF.

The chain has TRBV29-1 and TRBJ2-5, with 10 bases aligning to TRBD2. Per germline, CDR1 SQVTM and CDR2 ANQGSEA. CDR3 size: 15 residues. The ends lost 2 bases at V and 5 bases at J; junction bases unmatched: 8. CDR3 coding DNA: TGCAGCGTTGAAAGTTTCCCTAGCGGGAGTGAGACCCAGTACTTC. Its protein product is CSVESFPSGSETQYF.

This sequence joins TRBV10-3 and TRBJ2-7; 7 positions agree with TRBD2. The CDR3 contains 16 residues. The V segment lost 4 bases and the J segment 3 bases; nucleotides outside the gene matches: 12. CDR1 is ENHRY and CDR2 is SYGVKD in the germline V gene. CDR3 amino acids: CAISGPGGSKLYEQYF. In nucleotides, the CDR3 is TGTGCCATCAGTGGGCCGGGAGGTTCAAAACTCTACGAGCAGTACTTC.

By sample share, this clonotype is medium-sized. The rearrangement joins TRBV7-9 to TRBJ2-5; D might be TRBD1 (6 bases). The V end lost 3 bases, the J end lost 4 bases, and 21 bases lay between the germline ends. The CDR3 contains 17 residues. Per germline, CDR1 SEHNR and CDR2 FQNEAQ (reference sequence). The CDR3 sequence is CASSFVSGALSGETQYF. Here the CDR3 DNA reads TGTGCCAGCAGCTTCGTCTCAGGGGCGCTAAGTGGAGAGACCCAGTACTTC.

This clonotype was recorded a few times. The CDR3 spells CASSPGLLDEAFF. The CDR3 bases are TGTGCCAGCTCACCCGGGCTCCTCGATGAAGCTTTCTTT. The chain recombines TRBV18 with TRBJ1-1, with D unresolved. The germline gives CDR1 KGHSH, CDR2 LQKENI. There are 13 residues in the CDR3. V was clipped by 3 bases and J by 7 bases, with 12 bases between them.

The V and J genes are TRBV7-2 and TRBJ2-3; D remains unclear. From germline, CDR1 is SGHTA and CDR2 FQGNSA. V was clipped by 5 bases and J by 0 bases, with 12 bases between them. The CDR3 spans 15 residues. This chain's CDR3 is CASSAKVVSTDTQYF. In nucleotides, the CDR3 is TGTGCCAGCAGCGCCAAGGTAGTAAGCACAGATACGCAGTATTTT.

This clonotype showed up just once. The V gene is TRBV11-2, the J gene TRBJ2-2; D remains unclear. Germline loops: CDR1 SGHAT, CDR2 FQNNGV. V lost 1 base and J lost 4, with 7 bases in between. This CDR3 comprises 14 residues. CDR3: CASSLVRVTGELFF. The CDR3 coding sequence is TGTGCCAGCAGCTTAGTACGTGTCACCGGGGAGCTGTTTTTT.

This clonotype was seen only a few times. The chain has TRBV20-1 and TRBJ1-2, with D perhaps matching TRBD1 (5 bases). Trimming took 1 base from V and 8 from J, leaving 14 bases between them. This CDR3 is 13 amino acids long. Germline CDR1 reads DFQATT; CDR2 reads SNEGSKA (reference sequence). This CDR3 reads CSARVDAGEGYTF. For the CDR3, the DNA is TGCAGTGCTAGAGTAGATGCGGGGGAAGGCTACACCTTC.

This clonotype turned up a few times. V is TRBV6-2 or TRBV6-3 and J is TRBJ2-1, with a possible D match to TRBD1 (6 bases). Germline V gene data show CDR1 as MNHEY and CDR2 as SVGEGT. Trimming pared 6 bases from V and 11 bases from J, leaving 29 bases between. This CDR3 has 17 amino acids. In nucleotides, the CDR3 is TGTGCCAGCAGCTTATTCGGGACACTAAGCCGATCATCAAAGCAGTTCTTC. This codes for CASSLFGTLSRSSKQFF.

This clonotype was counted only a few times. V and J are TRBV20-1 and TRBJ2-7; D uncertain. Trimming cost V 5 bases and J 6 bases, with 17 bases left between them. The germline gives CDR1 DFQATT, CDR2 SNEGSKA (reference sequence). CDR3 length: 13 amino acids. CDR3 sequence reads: CSAESDSTVEQYF. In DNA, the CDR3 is TGCAGTGCTGAAAGTGACTCGACGGTCGAGCAGTACTTC.

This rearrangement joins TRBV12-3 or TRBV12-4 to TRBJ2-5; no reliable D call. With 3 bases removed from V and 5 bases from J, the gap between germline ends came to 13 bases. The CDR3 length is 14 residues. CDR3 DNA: TGTGCCAGCAGTTTGGGCTCTAATAGGGAGACCCAGTACTTC. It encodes CASSLGSNRETQYF.

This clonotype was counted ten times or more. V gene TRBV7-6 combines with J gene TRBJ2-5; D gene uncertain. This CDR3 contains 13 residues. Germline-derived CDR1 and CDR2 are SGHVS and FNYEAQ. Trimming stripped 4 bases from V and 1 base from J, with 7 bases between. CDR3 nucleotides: TGTGCCAGCAGCTACACGTTCCAAGAGACCCAGTACTTC. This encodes CASSYTFQETQYF.

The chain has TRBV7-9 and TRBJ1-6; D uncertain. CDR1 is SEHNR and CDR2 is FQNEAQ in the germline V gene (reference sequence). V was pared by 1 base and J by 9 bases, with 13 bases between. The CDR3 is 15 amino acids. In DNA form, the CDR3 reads TGTGCCAGCAGCTTAGATGGGCTCCACGTTTCACCCCTCCACTTT. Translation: CASSLDGLHVSPLHF. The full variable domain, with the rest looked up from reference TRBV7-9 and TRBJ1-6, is DTGVSQNPRHKITKRGQNVTFRCDPISEHNRLYWYRQTLGQGPEFLTYFQNEAQLEKSRLLSDRFSAERPKGSFSTLEIQRTEQGDSAMYLCASSLDGLHVSPLHFGNGTRLTVT.

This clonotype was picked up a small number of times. The CDR3 bases are TGTGCCACCAGAGGGGGGCGCTATGGCTACACCTTC. Translated: CATRGGRYGYTF. V and J are TRBV6-1 and TRBJ1-2; possible D gene TRBD1, 6 bases. Germline-derived CDR1 and CDR2 are MNHNS and SASEGT. V dropped 10 bases and J dropped 4 bases, with 13 bases sitting between them. The CDR3 spans 12 residues.

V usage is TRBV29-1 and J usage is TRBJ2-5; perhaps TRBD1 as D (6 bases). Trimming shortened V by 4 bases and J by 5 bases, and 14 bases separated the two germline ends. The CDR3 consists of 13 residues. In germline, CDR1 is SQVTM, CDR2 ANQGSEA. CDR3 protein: CSVVLGAWETQYF. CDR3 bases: TGCAGCGTTGTGTTGGGGGCGTGGGAGACCCAGTACTTC. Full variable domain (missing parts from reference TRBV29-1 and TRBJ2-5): SAVISQKPSRDICQRGTSLTIQCQVDSQVTMMFWYRQQPGQSLTLIATANQGSEATYESGFVIDKFPISRPNLTFSTLTVSNMSPEDSSIYLCSVVLGAWETQYFGPGTRLLVL.

The CDR3 DNA reads as TGTGCCAGCAGCAAGACTACCCAGGGTTACGAGCAGTACTTC. This sequence encodes CASSKTTQGYEQYF. The V call is TRBV6-1, the J call TRBJ2-7; either TRBD1 or TRBD2 may fit D (5 bases each). Germline CDR1 is MNHNS and CDR2 is SASEGT. The V end lost 6 bases, the J end lost 4 bases, and 16 bases lay between the germline ends. The CDR3 spans 14 residues.

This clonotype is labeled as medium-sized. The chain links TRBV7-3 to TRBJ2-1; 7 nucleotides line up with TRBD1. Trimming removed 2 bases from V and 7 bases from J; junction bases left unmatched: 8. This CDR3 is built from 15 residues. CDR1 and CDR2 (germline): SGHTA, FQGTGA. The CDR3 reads CASSLVRQGRNEQFF. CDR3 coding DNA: TGTGCCAGCAGCTTAGTTCGACAGGGACGTAATGAGCAGTTCTTC.

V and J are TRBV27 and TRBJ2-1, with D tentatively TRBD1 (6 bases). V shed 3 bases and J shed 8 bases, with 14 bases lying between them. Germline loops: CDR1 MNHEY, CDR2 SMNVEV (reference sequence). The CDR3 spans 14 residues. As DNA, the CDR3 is TGTGCCAGCAGTTTGTGGGGGCCCAGGGATGAGCAGTTCTTC. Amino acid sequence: CASSLWGPRDEQFF.

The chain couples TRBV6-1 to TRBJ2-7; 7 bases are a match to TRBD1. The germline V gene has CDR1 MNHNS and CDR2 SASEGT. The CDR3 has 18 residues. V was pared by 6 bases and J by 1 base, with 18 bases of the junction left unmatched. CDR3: CASSRERAGRGFSYEQYF. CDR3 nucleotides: TGTGCCAGCAGCCGGGAAAGAGCCGGCAGGGGGTTTTCCTACGAGCAGTACTTC.

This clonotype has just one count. The CDR3 DNA is TGCAGCGTTGAAGGACTAGCGGCATACAATGAGCAGTTCTTC. It is translated as CSVEGLAAYNEQFF. This chain joins TRBV29-1 and TRBJ2-1; 9 bases match TRBD2. Per the germline V gene, CDR1 is SQVTM and CDR2 is ANQGSEA. V lost 1 base and J lost 4; bases outside the gene matches: 2. The CDR3 covers 14 residues.

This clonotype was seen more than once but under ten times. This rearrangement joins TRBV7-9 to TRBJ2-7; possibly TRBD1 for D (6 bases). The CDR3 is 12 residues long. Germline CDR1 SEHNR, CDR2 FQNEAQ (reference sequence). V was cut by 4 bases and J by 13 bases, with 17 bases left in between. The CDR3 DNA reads TGTGCCAGCAGCTGGGGGCGGGTAGAGAGATACTTC. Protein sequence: CASSWGRVERYF.

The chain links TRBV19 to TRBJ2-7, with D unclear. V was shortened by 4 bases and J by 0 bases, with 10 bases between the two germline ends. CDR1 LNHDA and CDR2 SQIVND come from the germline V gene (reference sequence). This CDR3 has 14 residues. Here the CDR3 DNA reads TGTGCCAGTAGTAATCCCAGGAGCTCCTACGAGCAGTACTTC. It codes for CASSNPRSSYEQYF.